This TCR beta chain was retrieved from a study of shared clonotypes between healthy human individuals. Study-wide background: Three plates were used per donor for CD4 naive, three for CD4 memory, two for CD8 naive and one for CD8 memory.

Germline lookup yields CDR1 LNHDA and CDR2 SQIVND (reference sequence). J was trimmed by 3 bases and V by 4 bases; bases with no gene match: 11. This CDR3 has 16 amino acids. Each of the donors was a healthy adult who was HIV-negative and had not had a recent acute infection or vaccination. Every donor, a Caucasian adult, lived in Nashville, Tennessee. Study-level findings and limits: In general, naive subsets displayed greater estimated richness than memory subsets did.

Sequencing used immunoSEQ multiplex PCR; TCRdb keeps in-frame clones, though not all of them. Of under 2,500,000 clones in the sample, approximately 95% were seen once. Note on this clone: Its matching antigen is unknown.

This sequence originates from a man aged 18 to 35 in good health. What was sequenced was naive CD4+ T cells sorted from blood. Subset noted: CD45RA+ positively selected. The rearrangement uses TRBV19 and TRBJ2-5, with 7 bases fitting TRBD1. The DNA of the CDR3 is TGTGCCAGTAGTACGCAGGCCGGGACAGCTAAAGAGACCCAGTACTTC. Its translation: CASSTQAGTAKETQYF.